This entry describes one TCR beta chain. The antigen remains undetermined. Disease lasting under 3 months, a NOSPECS grade of at least 4, and a Clinical Activity Score of at least 3 were features of the ophthalmopathy patients. Exclusion criteria comprised uncontrolled infection, other autoimmune disease, pregnancy or lactation. Thyroid ultrasound and orbital computed tomography, with clinical symptoms and serum thyroxine and TRAb, informed diagnoses. RNA transcripts gave rise to amplified TCR beta CDR3 regions. First-round RT-PCR targeting the TCR CDR3 was performed with the HTBI primer set. In TCRdb, the multiplex PCR reads were re-called with MiXCR into one record per CDR3 protein. The sample contains about 640,000 distinct CDR3 sequences, less than 25% of which appear only once. The sample is drawn from a study of T cells in Graves' hyperthyroidism and ophthalmopathy. Study results and limitations: Most thyroid clonotypes expanded above 0.001 appeared in blood too.

This receptor was obtained from a man younger than 45 with Graves' ophthalmopathy. Specimen: blood.

In DNA form, the CDR3 reads TGCGCCAGCAGAGACCAAATCAGGACTAGCGGGAGTTGCTACGAGCAGTACTTC. It codes for CASRDQIRTSGSCYEQYF. V and J are TRBV10-1 and TRBJ2-7; the match to TRBD2 covers 13 bases. This CDR3 has 18 residues. V lost 6 bases, J lost 3 bases, and 14 bases stayed unmatched. CDR1 WNHNN and CDR2 SYGVQD come from the germline V gene (reference sequence).